A single sample gave rise to the 29 T cell receptor beta chains below, sequenced in a study of identical twins. Each CDR3 protein is one row after TCRdb ran MiXCR on the 5' RACE reads. Found here are around 240,000 distinct CDR3 sequences, 5.5% to 7% of them singletons; the top ten hold 3.6%. The same sample was also used in a study of yellow fever vaccine responses in identical twins.

The sequenced material came from memory (CD45RO+) T cells sorted from blood. These receptors came from a woman between 18 and 30 years old in good health.

This clonotype came up a few times. The V call is TRBV5-1, the J call TRBJ2-1; the match to TRBD1 covers 8 bases. The CDR3 contains 15 residues. CDR1 is SGHRS and CDR2 is YFSETQ in the germline V gene. Unmatched junction bases numbered 9, after V lost 4 bases and J lost 6 bases. This CDR3 reads CASSVGGQGFNEQFF. CDR3 bases: TGCGCCAGCAGCGTAGGAGGACAGGGTTTCAATGAGCAGTTCTTC.

This clonotype was counted many times. The rearrangement uses TRBV4-1 and TRBJ2-7; 13 nucleotides line up with TRBD2. The CDR3 is 18 amino acids. With 4 bases clipped from V and 0 bases from J, the junction kept 9 bases outside the gene matches. Germline loops: CDR1 MGHRA, CDR2 YSYEKL. The CDR3 region is CASSPARLAGGLSYEQYV. The CDR3 region has the DNA TGCGCCAGCAGCCCAGCCCGACTAGCGGGGGGCCTCTCCTACGAGCAGTACGTC.

This clonotype was seen ten or more times. V gene TRBV7-2 combines with J gene TRBJ1-2; D gene unclear. The CDR3 contains 15 residues. Trimming left V 0 bases short and J 0 bases short, with 8 bases between. Germline CDR1 is SGHTA and CDR2 is FQGNSA. CDR3 DNA: TGTGCCAGCAGCTTAGCCCCTGGCCCTAACTATGGCTACACCTTC. It yields the protein CASSLAPGPNYGYTF. The full variable domain, completed using reference TRBV7-2 and TRBJ1-2, is GAGVSQSPSNKVTEKGKDVELRCDPISGHTALYWYRQSLGQGLEFLIYFQGNSAPDKSGLPSDRFSAERTGGSVSTLTIQRTQQEDSAVYLCASSLAPGPNYGYTFGSGTRLTVV.

This clonotype appeared many times. The rearrangement joins TRBV28 to TRBJ1-2; D perhaps matches TRBD1 (6 bases). The CDR3 has 13 amino acids. Trimming took off 6 bases at V and 1 base at J, with 9 bases between the two ends. Germline CDR1 reads MDHEN; CDR2 reads SYDVKM. In DNA form, the CDR3 reads TGTGCCAGCAGCAGGGGTCGTAACTATGGCTACACCTTC. Encoded protein: CASSRGRNYGYTF.

This clonotype was found a few times. J is TRBJ2-5 and V is TRBV20-1, with D unresolved. Germline V gene sequence: CDR1 DFQATT, CDR2 SNEGSKA (reference sequence). The CDR3 is made up of 16 amino acids. Trimming took 0 bases from V and 2 from J, leaving 16 bases between them. The CDR3 DNA sequence: TGCAGTGCTAGAGATTGGCGGCACGGATTACAAGAGACCCAGTACTTC. This gives the protein CSARDWRHGLQETQYF.

The V and J genes are TRBV6-2 or TRBV6-3 and TRBJ1-1; D gene uncertain. Germline-derived CDR1 and CDR2 are MNHEY and SVGEGT. The CDR3 is 12 amino acids. V was shortened by 2 bases and J by 5 bases, with 6 bases between the two germline ends. CDR3 loop: CASSYEGTEAFF. Written as DNA, the CDR3 is TGTGCCAGCAGTTACGAGGGAACTGAAGCTTTCTTT.

This clonotype came up a few times. The V and J genes are TRBV5-1 and TRBJ1-6; D is perhaps TRBD1 (6 bases). The CDR3 covers 13 residues. V lost 7 bases and J 5 bases, leaving 10 bases between the germline ends. Germline V gene lookup returns CDR1 SGHRS and CDR2 YFSETQ. In nucleotides, the CDR3 is TGCGCCAGCCGGGACAAAGATAATTCACCCCTCCACTTT. Translated, it gives CASRDKDNSPLHF. The full variable domain, completed using reference TRBV5-1 and TRBJ1-6, is KAGVTQTPRYLIKTRGQQVTLSCSPISGHRSVSWYQQTPGQGLQFLFEYFSETQRNKGNFPGRFSGRQFSNSRSEMNVSTLELGDSALYLCASRDKDNSPLHFGNGTRLTVT.

This clonotype has a count of ten or more. V is TRBV2 and J is TRBJ2-7; a weak D match, TRBD1 (6 bases). The CDR3 totals 15 residues. Per the germline V gene, CDR1 is SNHLY and CDR2 is FYNNEI. The V end was cut by 6 bases, the J end by 3 bases, with 18 bases between. The CDR3 region is CASSSQGPQYYEQYF. The CDR3 DNA sequence: TGTGCCAGCAGCTCACAGGGTCCTCAGTACTACGAGCAGTACTTC.

This clonotype was observed many times. The CDR3 sequence: CASSVLGSENNEQFF. CDR3 DNA: TGTGCCAGCAGCGTCCTAGGGTCGGAGAACAATGAGCAGTTCTTC. The rearrangement joins TRBV9 to TRBJ2-1; D not certain. V was shortened by 2 bases and J by 5 bases, with 14 bases between the two germline ends. Germline lookup yields CDR1 SGDLS and CDR2 YYNGEE. This CDR3 spans 15 amino acids.

Many counts were recorded for this clonotype. The chain links TRBV3-1 to TRBJ2-7, with TRBD2 matching 12 bases. With V trimmed by 6 bases and J by 0 bases, 3 bases remained unmatched. Germline V CDR1 and CDR2: LGHDT, YNNKEL (reference sequence). The CDR3 covers 15 residues. This CDR3 reads CASRLAGGSSYEQYF. CDR3 in DNA: TGTGCCAGCAGACTAGCGGGAGGCAGCTCCTACGAGCAGTACTTC.

The rearrangement links TRBV13 to TRBJ2-3, with a possible D match to TRBD2 (6 bases). The CDR3 has 15 residues. Per the germline V gene, CDR1 is PRHDT and CDR2 is FYEKMQ (reference sequence). V lost 5 bases, J lost 1 base, and 13 bases lay in between. The CDR3 nucleotides are TGTGCCAGCAGCGTAAGCGGGTTGCGCACAGATACGCAGTATTTT. Translated, it gives CASSVSGLRTDTQYF.

This clonotype was seen a handful of times. The chain couples TRBV24-1 to TRBJ2-1; D remains unclear. The CDR3 totals 17 residues. The ends were cut back, 4 bases at V and 0 bases at J, with 15 bases in the middle. Germline V gene lookup returns CDR1 KGHDR and CDR2 SFDVKD. This chain's CDR3 is CATSEGPGPSSYNEQFF. The CDR3 DNA follows: TGTGCCACCAGTGAGGGTCCGGGTCCCAGCTCCTACAATGAGCAGTTCTTC.

In this sample, this clonotype turned up a few times. V usage is TRBV7-9 and J usage is TRBJ1-2, with D unclear. Deletions cut 5 bases from V and 4 bases from J, with 14 bases between. The CDR3 runs 14 residues. Germline V gives CDR1 SEHNR, CDR2 FQNEAQ (reference sequence). The CDR3 loop is CASSLNDGGYGYTF. For the CDR3, the DNA is TGTGCCAGCAGCCTGAACGACGGCGGCTATGGCTACACCTTC. The variable domain in full, completed from reference TRBV7-9 and TRBJ1-2, reads DTGVSQNPRHKITKRGQNVTFRCDPISEHNRLYWYRQTLGQGPEFLTYFQNEAQLEKSRLLSDRFSAERPKGSFSTLEIQRTEQGDSAMYLCASSLNDGGYGYTFGSGTRLTVV.

This clonotype was picked up a small number of times. The chain links TRBV7-9 to TRBJ2-3; D may be TRBD1 (7 bases). This CDR3 region has 16 residues. Germline V CDR1 and CDR2: SEHNR, FQNEAQ (reference sequence). V was cut by 8 bases and J by 3 bases, with 21 bases left in between. The CDR3 sequence is CASGSGGVGGTDTQYF. CDR3 DNA: TGTGCCAGCGGGTCAGGGGGAGTCGGAGGGACAGATACGCAGTATTTT.

DNA for the CDR3: TGTGCCAGCAGTCCCCGACTAGCGGGAGCAGATACGCAGTATTTT. This translates into CASSPRLAGADTQYF. The chain couples TRBV12-3 or TRBV12-4 to TRBJ2-3, with 12 bases matching TRBD2. The trim removed 5 bases at V and 4 bases at J, leaving 4 bases unmatched. This CDR3 region has 15 residues.

This clonotype was seen ten or more times. Here the CDR3 DNA reads TGTGCCAGCAGCCAAGGATTCGTCCTGACTTTC. This sequence encodes CASSQGFVLTF. J is TRBJ2-6 and V is TRBV14; D unresolved. Trimming removed 1 base from V and 12 bases from J, with 4 bases in between. There are 11 residues in the CDR3. The germline CDR1 and CDR2 sequences are SGHDN and FVKESK.

The sample holds many counts of this clonotype. The V call is TRBV3-1, the J call TRBJ1-5; no clear D. The V end lost 3 bases, the J end lost 4 bases, and 25 bases lay between the germline ends. Germline V gene sequence: CDR1 LGHDT, CDR2 YNNKEL (reference sequence). The CDR3 consists of 19 residues. This CDR3 is CASSHRWKPFLVRNQPQHF. The CDR3 bases are TGTGCCAGCAGCCACCGTTGGAAACCTTTTTTAGTGAGGAATCAGCCCCAGCATTTT.

The chain couples TRBV5-8 to TRBJ2-3, with no clear D. This CDR3 is 15 amino acids long. Per germline, CDR1 SGHTS and CDR2 YDEGEE. Deletions cut 0 bases from V and 2 bases from J, with 10 bases between. The CDR3 coding sequence is TGTGCCAGCAGCTTGGAAATTCCCCCCACAGATACGCAGTATTTT. Protein product: CASSLEIPPTDTQYF.

This clonotype was observed at least ten times. The CDR3 DNA sequence: TGTGCCAGCAGCGTAGACTTCCATGAGCAGTTCTTC. It specifies CASSVDFHEQFF. The chain recombines TRBV9 with TRBJ2-1, with D hard to call. There are 12 residues in the CDR3. V gave up 0 bases and J gave up 8 bases, with 6 bases separating them. Looked up from germline, CDR1 is SGDLS and CDR2 is YYNGEE.

This clonotype was counted a few times. The V call is TRBV5-1, the J call TRBJ2-3; D call uncertain. The V gene's germline CDR1 is SGHRS and CDR2 YFSETQ. The CDR3 spans 15 residues. Trimming removed 6 bases at V and 1 base at J, with 15 bases between. The CDR3 DNA reads TGCGCCAGCACCGGCAGTACTGTCGGCACAGATACGCAGTATTTT. Its translation is CASTGSTVGTDTQYF.

The sample holds a few counts of this clonotype. The chain has TRBV5-1 and TRBJ2-3, with a tentative D call TRBD2 (5 bases). The germline gives CDR1 SGHRS, CDR2 YFSETQ. The CDR3 runs 16 residues. Trimming took off 0 bases at V and 6 bases at J, with 17 bases between the two ends. The CDR3 DNA reads as TGCGCCAGCAGCTTGGGACGAACGAACACGGGGGATACGCAGTATTTT. Amino acid sequence: CASSLGRTNTGDTQYF.

The gene calls are TRBV11-1 and TRBJ2-6; 10 positions match TRBD1. V dropped 6 bases and J dropped 0; count of bases not matched to a gene: 8. Germline CDR1 SGHAT, CDR2 FQDESV (reference sequence). The CDR3 sequence is 18 residues long. CDR3 region: CASRIGQGGSSGANVLTF. CDR3 DNA: TGTGCCAGCAGAATTGGACAGGGGGGTAGCTCTGGGGCCAACGTCCTGACTTTC.

At least ten counts were recorded for this clonotype. The chain is built from TRBV12-3 or TRBV12-4 and TRBJ2-1; D is possibly TRBD2 (5 bases). V was shortened by 2 bases and J by 4 bases, with 12 bases between the two germline ends. CDR3 length: 15 amino acids. For the CDR3, the DNA is TGTGCCAGCAGTTTAAACGGGGATCAATACAATGAGCAGTTCTTC. Translated, it gives CASSLNGDQYNEQFF.

The table lists this clonotype with many counts. V is TRBV5-1 and J is TRBJ1-1; TRBD1 aligns across 7 bases. This CDR3 contains 15 residues. V was pared by 4 bases and J by 1 base, with 7 bases of the junction left unmatched. The germline gives CDR1 SGHRS, CDR2 YFSETQ. The CDR3 protein is CASSPEGAGNTEAFF. CDR3 DNA: TGCGCCAGCAGCCCGGAGGGGGCTGGGAACACTGAAGCTTTCTTT.

Ten or more counts support this clonotype. The chain recombines TRBV24-1 with TRBJ2-5; 10 nucleotides line up with TRBD1. The ends lost 3 bases at V and 5 bases at J; junction bases unmatched: 5. This CDR3 has 15 amino acids. Germline CDR1 is KGHDR and CDR2 is SFDVKD. The CDR3 protein is CATSDGTGARETQYF. For the CDR3, the DNA is TGTGCCACCAGTGATGGGACAGGGGCAAGGGAGACCCAGTACTTC.

This clonotype was counted ten times or more. The rearrangement uses TRBV20-1 and TRBJ2-3; the D gene is possibly TRBD1 (6 bases). The CDR3 length is 13 residues. Deletions cut 5 bases from V and 1 base from J, with 10 bases between. From germline, CDR1 is DFQATT and CDR2 SNEGSKA (reference sequence). In nucleotides, the CDR3 is TGCAGTGCTCTACAGGGAGGCACAGATACGCAGTATTTT. This sequence encodes CSALQGGTDTQYF.

This clonotype appeared many times. The chain joins TRBV6-5 to TRBJ2-1; TRBD1 aligns across 7 bases. Trimming took 2 bases from V and 9 from J; bases not matched to a gene: 7. CDR1 and CDR2 (germline): MNHEY, SVGAGI. The CDR3 covers 14 residues. Here the CDR3 DNA reads TGTGCCAGCAGTTACGAGACAGGGTCTGGTGAGCAGTTCTTC. Translation gives CASSYETGSGEQFF.

In this sample, this clonotype turned up many times. V is TRBV12-3 or TRBV12-4 and J is TRBJ1-5; perhaps TRBD1 as D (5 bases). V lost 3 bases, J lost 4 bases, and 10 bases lay in between. The CDR3 is 14 amino acids. CDR3 nucleotide sequence: TGTGCCAGCAGTTTGATGGGGGGGAATCAGCCCCAGCATTTT. It specifies CASSLMGGNQPQHF.

This clonotype showed up many times. The CDR3 loop reads CSARVGTGELFF. The CDR3 DNA sequence: TGCAGTGCTAGAGTGGGTACCGGGGAGCTGTTTTTT. The chain has TRBV20-1 and TRBJ2-2; unclear D gene. V lost 1 base and J 5 bases, leaving 5 bases between the germline ends. Looked up from germline, CDR1 is DFQATT and CDR2 is SNEGSKA (reference sequence). The length of the CDR3 is 12 residues.